The clone carrying this TCR beta chain was detected only once. This sample is drawn from a study of T cell changes during pregnancy in multiple sclerosis. Germline V gene lookup returns CDR1 SGHDT and CDR2 YYEEEE. V was shortened by 3 bases and J by 3 bases, with 7 bases between the two germline ends. The CDR3 totals 12 residues. Assay: immunoSEQ multiplex PCR; the TCRdb copy retains only in-frame clones and omits some. The table lists around 41,000 clones, 75% to 95% of them singletons. Sequences were derived from CD4+ T cells from peripheral blood mononuclear cells, sampled in the third trimester of pregnancy. This chain uses TRBV5-6 with TRBJ2-7, with a weak D call TRBD2 (5 bases). The TCR was taken from a female donor in good health, enrolled as a control in a pregnancy study. The CDR3 protein is CASSWGDYEQYF. The CDR3 bases are TGTGCCAGCAGCTGGGGAGACTACGAGCAGTACTTC.